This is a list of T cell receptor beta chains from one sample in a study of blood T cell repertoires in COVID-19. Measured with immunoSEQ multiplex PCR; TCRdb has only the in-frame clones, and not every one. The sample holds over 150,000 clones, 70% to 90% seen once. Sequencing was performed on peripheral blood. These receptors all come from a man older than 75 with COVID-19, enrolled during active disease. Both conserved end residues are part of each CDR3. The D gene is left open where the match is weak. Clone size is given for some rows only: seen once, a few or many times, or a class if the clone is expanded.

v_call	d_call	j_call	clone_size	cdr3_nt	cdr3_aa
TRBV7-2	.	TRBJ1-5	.	TGTGCCAGCAGCTTCTCGTACAATCAGCCCCAGCATTTT	CASSFSYNQPQHF
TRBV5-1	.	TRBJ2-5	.	TGCGCCAGCAGCTTGTCGGGGGACCAAGAGACCCAGTACTTC	CASSLSGDQETQYF
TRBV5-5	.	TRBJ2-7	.	TGTGCCAGCAGCTTGGTCCAGGGCTACGAGCAGTACTTC	CASSLVQGYEQYF
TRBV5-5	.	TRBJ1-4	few	TGTGCCAGCAGCTTGGGGGGAGAGAGAAAACTGTTTTTT	CASSLGGERKLFF
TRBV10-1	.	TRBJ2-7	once	TGCGCCACCTCATCCGTCTACTACGAGCAGTACTTC	CATSSVYYEQYF
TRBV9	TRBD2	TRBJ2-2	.	TGTGCCAGCAGCCCTCAGCGGGGGGGCCTCACCGGGGAGCTGTTTTTT	CASSPQRGGLTGELFF
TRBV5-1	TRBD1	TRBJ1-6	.	TGCGCCAGCAGCGAGAACAGGGGAATATCACCCCTCCACTTT	CASSENRGISPLHF
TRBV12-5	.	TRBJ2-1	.	TGTGCTAGTGGTTTGGTACTAGGCGAGGCAGTTCTTTCGGGTGAGCAGTTCTTC	CASGLVLGEAVLSGEQFF
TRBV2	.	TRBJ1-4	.	TGTGCCAGCAGTACGCAGGAAAAACTGTTTTTT	CASSTQEKLFF
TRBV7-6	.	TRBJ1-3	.	TGTGCCAGCAGCCAGGACGGGAACTCTGGAAACACCATATATTTT	CASSQDGNSGNTIYF
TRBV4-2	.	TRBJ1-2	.	TGTGCCAGCAGCCAAGAGGGGAGCGGCTACACCTTC	CASSQEGSGYTF
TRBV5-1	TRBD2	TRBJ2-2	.	TGCGCCAGCAGCTTAACGACTAGCGGGCCCACCGGGGAGCTGTTTTTT	CASSLTTSGPTGELFF
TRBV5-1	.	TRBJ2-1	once	TGCGCCAGCAGCTTGGGAGGGAGCTCCTACAATGAGCAGTTCTTC	CASSLGGSSYNEQFF
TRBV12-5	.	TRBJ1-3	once	TGTGCTAGTGGTTCCACTCGACGGGAATTTCGCATATATTTT	CASGSTRREFRIYF
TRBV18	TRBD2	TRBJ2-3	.	TGTGCCAGCTCACAACTAGCGCCCCTCGATCGGGATACGCAGTATTTT	CASSQLAPLDRDTQYF
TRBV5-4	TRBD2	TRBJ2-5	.	TGTGCCAGCAGCCCTCGACTAGCGGGGGAGCAAGAGACCCAGTACTTC	CASSPRLAGEQETQYF
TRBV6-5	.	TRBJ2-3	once	TGTGCCAGCAGGGGGAGTGATGGCACAGATACGCAGTATTTT	CASRGSDGTDTQYF
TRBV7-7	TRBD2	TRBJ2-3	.	TGTGCCAGCAGCGACCCATTAATAGCGGGACTAAGCACAGATACGCAGTATTTT	CASSDPLIAGLSTDTQYF
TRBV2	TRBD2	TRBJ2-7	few	TGTGCCAGCAGTCCTACTAGCGGGGGACCGGGCGAGCAGTACTTC	CASSPTSGGPGEQYF
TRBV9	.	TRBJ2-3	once	TGTGCCAGCAGCGCGAGGAGGGGTGCAGATACGCAGTATTTT	CASSARRGADTQYF
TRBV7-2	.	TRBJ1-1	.	TGTGCCAGCAGCCCTCACGGGGCTGAAGCTTTCTTT	CASSPHGAEAFF
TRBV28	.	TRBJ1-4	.	TGTGCCAGCAGCACAGGGTTTCGTGAAAAACTGTTTTTT	CASSTGFREKLFF